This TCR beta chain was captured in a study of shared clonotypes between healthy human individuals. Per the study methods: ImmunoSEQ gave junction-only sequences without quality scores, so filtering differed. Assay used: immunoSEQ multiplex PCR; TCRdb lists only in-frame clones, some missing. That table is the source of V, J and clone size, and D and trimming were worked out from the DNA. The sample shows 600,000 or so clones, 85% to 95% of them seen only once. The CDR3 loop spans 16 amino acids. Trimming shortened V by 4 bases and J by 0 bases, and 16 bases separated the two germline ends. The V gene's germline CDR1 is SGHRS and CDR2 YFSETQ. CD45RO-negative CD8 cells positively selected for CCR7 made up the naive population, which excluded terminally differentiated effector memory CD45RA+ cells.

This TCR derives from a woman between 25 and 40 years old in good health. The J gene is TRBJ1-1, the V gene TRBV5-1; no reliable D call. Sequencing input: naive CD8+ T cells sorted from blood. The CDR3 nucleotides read TGCGCCAGCAGCCCGAGGGATTTACACATGAACACTGAAGCTTTCTTT. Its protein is CASSPRDLHMNTEAFF.